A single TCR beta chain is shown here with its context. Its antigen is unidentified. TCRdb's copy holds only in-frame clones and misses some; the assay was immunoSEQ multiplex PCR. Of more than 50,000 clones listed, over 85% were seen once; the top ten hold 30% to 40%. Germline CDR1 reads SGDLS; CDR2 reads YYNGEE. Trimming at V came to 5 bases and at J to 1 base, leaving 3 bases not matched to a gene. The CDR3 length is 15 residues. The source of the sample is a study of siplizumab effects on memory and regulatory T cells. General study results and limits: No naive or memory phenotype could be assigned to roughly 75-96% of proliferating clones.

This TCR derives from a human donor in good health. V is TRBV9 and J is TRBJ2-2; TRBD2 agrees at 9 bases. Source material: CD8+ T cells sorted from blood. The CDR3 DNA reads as TGTGCCAGCAGGGATAGCGGGAGGAACACCGGGGAGCTGTTTTTT. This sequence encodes CASRDSGRNTGELFF. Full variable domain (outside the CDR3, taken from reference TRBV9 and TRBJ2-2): DSGVTQTPKHLITATGQRVTLRCSPRSGDLSVYWYQQSLDQGLQFLIQYYNGEERAKGNILERFSAQQFPDLHSELNLSSLELGDSALYFCASRDSGRNTGELFFGEGSRLTVL.